These 26 T cell receptor beta chains originate from one sample sequenced in a study of response to subunit inactivated influenza vaccine. TCRdb reanalysed the RT-PCR reads using MiXCR and keeps one entry per CDR3 protein. The table shows around 570,000 distinct CDR3 sequences, with about 10% occurring only once. This same sample was also taken into another study, of T cells expressing NK-cell markers. According to that study: UMI-tagged 5'RACE template switching yielded the TCR beta cDNA.

Here the sequenced sample was PBMCs from blood, taken on the day of vaccination. These receptors all come from a man in his forties or fifties who received an inactivated influenza vaccine.

This chain uses TRBV6-2 or TRBV6-3 with TRBJ2-7; D call uncertain. The CDR3 is made up of 12 amino acids. The V end lost 7 bases, the J end lost 0 bases, and 7 bases lay between the germline ends. Germline V CDR1 and CDR2: MNHEY, SVGEGT. This chain's CDR3 is CASTQSSYEQYF. DNA of the CDR3: TGTGCCAGCACGCAGAGCTCCTACGAGCAGTACTTC.

The rearrangement links TRBV20-1 to TRBJ2-5, with D perhaps matching TRBD1 (6 bases). This CDR3 is built from 12 residues. Germline V gives CDR1 DFQATT, CDR2 SNEGSKA (reference sequence). Trimming removed 6 bases at V and 2 bases at J, with 10 bases between. DNA of the CDR3: TGCAGTGCGGGGGCTATTCAAGAGACCCAGTACTTC. It translates to CSAGAIQETQYF.

The chain is built from TRBV6-4 and TRBJ1-1, with D uncertain. The ends were cut back, 3 bases at V and 3 bases at J, with 8 bases in the middle. The CDR3 sequence is 13 residues long. Per germline, CDR1 MRHNA and CDR2 SNTAGT. CDR3 bases: TGTGCCAGCAGTGAATACAAAGACACTGAAGCTTTCTTT. As protein: CASSEYKDTEAFF.

As for this clonotype: One junction end does not reproduce the germline sequence, and a read error may be involved. The V call is TRBV12-3 or TRBV12-4, the J call TRBJ2-1, with 10 bases fitting TRBD2. The CDR3 has 14 residues. The CDR3, as DNA: TGTGCCAGCAGTCTAGCGGGAGCGCCCAATGAGCAGTTCTTC. This sequence encodes CASSLAGAPNEQFF.

There are a few counts of this clonotype. The chain links TRBV5-1 to TRBJ1-1, with D unresolved. Trimming took 4 bases from V and 1 from J, leaving 8 bases between them. CDR3 size: 13 residues. Germline CDR1 and CDR2: SGHRS and YFSETQ. The CDR3 sequence: CASSGRQNTEAFF. The CDR3 region has the DNA TGCGCCAGCAGCGGTAGACAGAACACTGAAGCTTTCTTT. The whole variable domain, filled in from reference TRBV5-1 and TRBJ1-1, reads KAGVTQTPRYLIKTRGQQVTLSCSPISGHRSVSWYQQTPGQGLQFLFEYFSETQRNKGNFPGRFSGRQFSNSRSEMNVSTLELGDSALYLCASSGRQNTEAFFGQGTRLTVV.

This clonotype appeared many times. The chain is built from TRBV5-1 and TRBJ2-3; D is perhaps TRBD2 (6 bases). The CDR3 spans 15 residues. The V gene's germline CDR1 is SGHRS and CDR2 YFSETQ. V was clipped by 1 base and J by 3 bases, with 12 bases between them. The CDR3 region has the DNA TGCGCCAGCAGCTTGACTAGCATATCGACAGATACGCAGTATTTT. It translates to CASSLTSISTDTQYF.

The chain uses TRBV6-6 and TRBJ2-1; D may be TRBD2 (5 bases). Germline CDR1 and CDR2: MNHNY and SVGAGI (reference sequence). V shed 4 bases and J shed 8 bases, with 12 bases lying between them. The CDR3 runs to 13 residues. The CDR3 spells CASSSLAGDEQFF. Written as DNA, the CDR3 is TGTGCCAGCAGTTCCCTTGCGGGCGATGAGCAGTTCTTC.

The sample holds a few counts of this clonotype. The genes are TRBV4-3 and TRBJ2-4; 8 bases match TRBD1. The CDR3 runs to 13 residues. V shed 4 bases, J shed 8 bases, and the junction held 4 bases outside the gene matches. Looked up from germline, CDR1 is LGHNA and CDR2 is YSLEER. In DNA, the CDR3 is TGCGCCAGCAGCCCGCTGACAGGGGACATTCAGTACTTC. This gives the protein CASSPLTGDIQYF.

This clonotype was seen only a few times. The chain employs TRBV27 and TRBJ2-3; weak D call: TRBD1 (6 bases). CDR1 and CDR2 from the germline V gene are MNHEY and SMNVEV (reference sequence). The CDR3 covers 13 residues. Trimming stripped 6 bases from V and 0 bases from J, with 7 bases between. CDR3: CASSGQSTDTQYF. The CDR3 bases are TGTGCCAGCAGCGGACAGAGCACAGATACGCAGTATTTT.

This clonotype has just a few counts. The chain couples TRBV27 to TRBJ1-4; 7 nucleotides agree with TRBD1. With 5 bases clipped from V and 6 bases from J, the junction kept 6 bases outside the gene matches. Germline-derived CDR1 and CDR2 are MNHEY and SMNVEV (reference sequence). This CDR3 comprises 14 residues. The CDR3 spells CASSGTAGDEKLFF. CDR3 coding DNA: TGTGCCAGCAGTGGGACAGCTGGGGATGAAAAACTGTTTTTT.

The chain recombines TRBV9 with TRBJ2-3; D perhaps matches TRBD2 (5 bases). From germline, CDR1 is SGDLS and CDR2 YYNGEE. V lost 3 bases, J lost 10 bases, and 18 bases lay in between. The CDR3 runs 14 residues. The CDR3 spells CASSAPFTRRAQYF. The CDR3 DNA reads TGTGCCAGCAGCGCCCCATTCACTAGACGAGCGCAGTATTTT. The whole variable domain, remainder taken from reference TRBV9 and TRBJ2-3, is DSGVTQTPKHLITATGQRVTLRCSPRSGDLSVYWYQQSLDQGLQFLIQYYNGEERAKGNILERFSAQQFPDLHSELNLSSLELGDSALYFCASSAPFTRRAQYFGPGTRLTVL.

This clonotype was recorded a few times. In nucleotides, the CDR3 is TGTGCCAGCAGCTTAGAAGGGAGGCTCGCGGGAGGGGGTGAGCAGTTCTTC. This sequence encodes CASSLEGRLAGGGEQFF. This sequence joins TRBV7-9 and TRBJ2-1; 9 bases line up with TRBD2. Germline CDR1 reads SEHNR; CDR2 reads FQNEAQ (reference sequence). Germline trimming cut 1 base from V and 9 bases from J; bases unmatched to any gene: 13. This CDR3 has 17 amino acids. Complete variable domain (other parts from reference TRBV7-9 and TRBJ2-1): DTGVSQNPRHKITKRGQNVTFRCDPISEHNRLYWYRQTLGQGPEFLTYFQNEAQLEKSRLLSDRFSAERPKGSFSTLEIQRTEQGDSAMYLCASSLEGRLAGGGEQFFGPGTRLTVL.

This clonotype was found a few times. The rearrangement joins TRBV4-3 to TRBJ2-7, with TRBD1 identical over 9 bases. The trim removed 1 base at V and 5 bases at J, leaving 3 bases unmatched. This CDR3 has 14 residues. Looked up from germline, CDR1 is LGHNA and CDR2 is YSLEER. In nucleotides, the CDR3 is TGCGCCAGCAGCCAAGGGGACAGGGTCCACGAGCAGTACTTC. This encodes CASSQGDRVHEQYF.

The genes are TRBV6-2 or TRBV6-3 and TRBJ2-1, with 7 bases lining up with TRBD2. The germline gives CDR1 MNHEY, CDR2 SVGEGT. This CDR3 has 16 amino acids. V dropped 5 bases and J dropped 6; count of bases not matched to a gene: 13. CDR3 nucleotide sequence: TGTGCCAGCAGTGTCGGGAGAGGGCCGGGGGGCAATGAGCAGTTCTTC. Translating gives CASSVGRGPGGNEQFF.

This clonotype was counted between two and nine times. The V gene is TRBV29-1, the J gene TRBJ2-1; D perhaps matches TRBD1 (5 bases). The CDR3 is made up of 15 amino acids. CDR1 is SQVTM, CDR2 ANQGSEA, per germline. V lost 3 bases and J 5 bases, leaving 17 bases between the germline ends. The DNA for the CDR3 is TGCAGCGTTGAGAGAAGGGGTGATCCGAACAATGAGCAGTTCTTC. Protein: CSVERRGDPNNEQFF.

This clonotype was picked up a small number of times. The chain employs TRBV5-1 and TRBJ2-5, with 10 nucleotides matching TRBD1. Germline CDR1 and CDR2: SGHRS and YFSETQ. V lost 4 bases and J lost 5; bases outside the gene matches: 5. This CDR3 comprises 14 residues. This CDR3 is CASSARDRGETQYF. CDR3 coding DNA: TGCGCCAGCAGCGCCCGGGACAGGGGTGAGACCCAGTACTTC.

There are a few counts of this clonotype. The chain combines TRBV20-1 with TRBJ2-5; D may be TRBD1 (5 bases). Deletions cut 1 base from V and 2 bases from J, with 14 bases between. Germline loops: CDR1 DFQATT, CDR2 SNEGSKA (reference sequence). The CDR3 has 15 residues. The CDR3 bases are TGCAGTGCTAGAGGTCCCCTGGGGCCGCAAGAGACCCAGTACTTC. It yields the protein CSARGPLGPQETQYF.

This clonotype occurred many times. This chain links TRBV12-3 or TRBV12-4 with TRBJ2-7, with D hard to call. This CDR3 region has 11 residues. The V and J ends lost 3 bases and 7 bases respectively, with 7 bases between them. CDR3 sequence reads: CASSFAGEQYF. Here the CDR3 DNA reads TGTGCCAGCAGTTTCGCTGGGGAGCAGTACTTC.

V gene TRBV6-2 or TRBV6-3 combines with J gene TRBJ2-2, with 7 bases matching TRBD1. CDR1 is MNHEY and CDR2 is SVGEGT in the germline V gene. With 4 bases clipped from V and 5 bases from J, the junction kept 4 bases outside the gene matches. This CDR3 is 14 amino acids long. CDR3 DNA sequence: TGTGCCAGCAGTTGGTCGACAGGGACCGGGGAGCTGTTTTTT. It yields the protein CASSWSTGTGELFF.

This chain joins TRBV10-3 and TRBJ1-3, with D maybe TRBD1 (5 bases). This CDR3 is 16 amino acids long. Germline V lookup: CDR1 ENHRY, CDR2 SYGVKD. Trimming shortened V by 3 bases and J by 0 bases, and 12 bases separated the two germline ends. This CDR3 is CAISDAGTLSGNTIYF. Here the CDR3 DNA reads TGTGCCATCAGTGATGCCGGGACCCTCTCTGGAAACACCATATATTTT.

A single count supports this clonotype. It may be a read error: a sequence one base away is much more abundant. The chain joins TRBV12-3 or TRBV12-4 to TRBJ2-2, with a weak D call TRBD2 (7 bases). There are 16 residues in the CDR3. CDR3 sequence: CDSRYGLGQSTGELFF. The DNA of the CDR3 is TGTGACAGCAGATACGGACTAGGACAGTCCACCGGGGAGCTGTTTTTT.

This clonotype was seen only a few times. V is TRBV5-1 and J is TRBJ2-2, with D hard to call. Germline assignment: CDR1 SGHRS and CDR2 YFSETQ. V was shortened by 6 bases and J by 5 bases, with 11 bases between the two germline ends. The CDR3 has 13 amino acids. DNA of the CDR3: TGCGCCAGCAAGGTTAAGCAGACCGGGGAGCTGTTTTTT. It encodes CASKVKQTGELFF. Based on the CDR3 plus reference TRBV5-1 and TRBJ2-2, the full variable domain is KAGVTQTPRYLIKTRGQQVTLSCSPISGHRSVSWYQQTPGQGLQFLFEYFSETQRNKGNFPGRFSGRQFSNSRSEMNVSTLELGDSALYLCASKVKQTGELFFGEGSRLTVL.

The table lists this clonotype with a few counts. The J gene is TRBJ2-1, the V gene TRBV14; unclear D gene. Germline V CDR1 and CDR2: SGHDN, FVKESK. This CDR3 is 14 amino acids long. Trimming stripped 2 bases from V and 3 bases from J, with 8 bases between. The CDR3 is CASSQIALYNEQFF. The CDR3, as DNA: TGTGCCAGCAGCCAAATTGCGCTCTACAATGAGCAGTTCTTC.

There are a few counts of this clonotype. The chain combines TRBV5-5 with TRBJ1-5; D may be TRBD1 (5 bases). CDR1 and CDR2 from the germline V gene are SGHKS and YYEKEE (reference sequence). The V end was cut by 3 bases, the J end by 7 bases, with 11 bases between. The CDR3 has 13 residues. The CDR3 sequence is CASSWGTSQPQHF. The CDR3 region has the DNA TGTGCCAGCAGCTGGGGGACTTCCCAGCCCCAGCATTTT.

The rearrangement joins TRBV5-1 to TRBJ2-3; D possibly corresponds to TRBD2 (6 bases). Per germline, CDR1 SGHRS and CDR2 YFSETQ. The CDR3 is 15 amino acids. The ends were cut back, 4 bases at V and 4 bases at J, with 16 bases in the middle. CDR3 loop: CASSQKTRRADTQYF. The CDR3 nucleotides read TGCGCCAGCAGCCAAAAGACTAGGCGGGCAGATACGCAGTATTTT. Full variable domain (outside the CDR3, taken from reference TRBV5-1 and TRBJ2-3): KAGVTQTPRYLIKTRGQQVTLSCSPISGHRSVSWYQQTPGQGLQFLFEYFSETQRNKGNFPGRFSGRQFSNSRSEMNVSTLELGDSALYLCASSQKTRRADTQYFGPGTRLTVL.

In its sample, this clonotype was seen many times. The V and J genes are TRBV25-1 and TRBJ2-2; possible D gene TRBD2, 5 bases. The CDR3 has 12 residues. Trimming shortened V by 7 bases and J by 7 bases, and 10 bases separated the two germline ends. Germline values: CDR1 MGHDK, CDR2 SYGVNS. CDR3 loop: CASMGGGGELFF. The CDR3 DNA reads TGTGCCAGCATGGGCGGAGGCGGGGAGCTGTTTTTT.